The 32 T cell receptor beta chains listed next were all sequenced from one sample in a study of OX40 agonist ivuxolimab in advanced cancers. The data were produced by immunoSEQ multiplex PCR, yet TCRdb's version contains in-frame clones alone and is incomplete. The sample comprises 80,000 or so clones, about 90% of which are singletons, and 1.5% to 2% rests with the top ten. The material was CD4+ or CD8+ T cells sorted from blood, obtained in a trial of the OX40 agonist ivuxolimab. The receptors originated from an adult with an advanced solid tumor such as melanoma, head and neck, liver or kidney cancer.

On this clone: A junction end diverges from the germline sequence, so it may reflect a read error. The chain is built from TRBV6-1 and TRBJ2-3; TRBD2 matches 9 bases. The CDR3 sequence is 14 residues long. In germline, CDR1 is MNHNS, CDR2 SASEGT. The CDR3 is CASTSGTSIDTQYF. The CDR3, as DNA: TGTGCCAGCACCTCCGGGACTAGCATAGATACGCAGTATTTT.

The rearrangement links TRBV19 to TRBJ1-5, with unresolved D. Germline V gene lookup returns CDR1 LNHDA and CDR2 SQIVND (reference sequence). This CDR3 has 13 residues. The V and J ends lost 3 bases and 4 bases respectively, with 7 bases between them. The chain's CDR3 is CASSIGMNQPQHF. DNA of the CDR3: TGTGCCAGTAGTATCGGCATGAATCAGCCCCAGCATTTT.

The chain uses TRBV5-4 and TRBJ2-2; TRBD2 matches 7 bases. Looked up from germline, CDR1 is SGHNT and CDR2 is YYREEE (reference sequence). The CDR3 totals 14 residues. J lost 7 bases, V lost 0 bases, and 3 bases had no gene match. CDR3 coding DNA: TGTGCCAGCAGCTTGGGTCTAGCGGACGGGGAGCTGTTTTTT. Protein: CASSLGLADGELFF.

CDR3 nucleotide sequence: TGTGCCAGCAGCCCCCGACTAGCGGGAGACTCCGGGGAGCTGTTTTTT. Encoded protein: CASSPRLAGDSGELFF. V and J are TRBV7-2 and TRBJ2-2; TRBD2 matches 12 bases. The germline V gene has CDR1 SGHTA and CDR2 FQGNSA. The CDR3 is made up of 16 amino acids. V lost 5 bases to trimming and J lost 6 bases; unmatched junction nucleotides: 7.

This chain connects TRBV5-1 to TRBJ1-2, with 8 nucleotides matching TRBD1. With V trimmed by 4 bases and J by 3 bases, 2 bases remained unmatched. Germline lookup yields CDR1 SGHRS and CDR2 YFSETQ. This CDR3 comprises 13 residues. CDR3 in amino acids: CASSPDRDYGYTF. DNA for the CDR3: TGCGCCAGCAGCCCGGACAGGGACTATGGCTACACCTTC.

This clone has only one observation. The chain recombines TRBV10-3 with TRBJ2-7, with 14 bases fitting TRBD2. CDR1 and CDR2 (germline): ENHRY, SYGVKD. This CDR3 is 13 amino acids long. J gave up 7 bases and V 6 bases, and 2 bases lay outside the gene matches. CDR3: CAIRGLAGEEQYF. The CDR3 coding sequence is TGTGCCATCAGGGGACTAGCGGGAGAAGAGCAGTACTTC.

V gene TRBV6-6 combines with J gene TRBJ2-7; D possibly corresponds to TRBD1 (5 bases). From germline, CDR1 is MNHNY and CDR2 SVGAGI (reference sequence). This CDR3 has 13 residues. Trimming left V 6 bases short and J 5 bases short, with 14 bases between. CDR3 in amino acids: CASRDPGSHEQYF. The CDR3 coding sequence is TGTGCCAGCAGGGACCCAGGGTCCCACGAGCAGTACTTC.

The chain employs TRBV5-6 and TRBJ2-7; unclear D gene. CDR1 is SGHDT and CDR2 is YYEEEE in the germline V gene. This CDR3 comprises 14 residues. The V end lost 4 bases, the J end lost 0 bases, and 11 bases lay between the germline ends. The CDR3 DNA reads as TGTGCCAGCAGCCCCTCGTATTTCTCCTACGAGCAGTACTTC. It codes for CASSPSYFSYEQYF.

This clone was seen more than once but under ten times. This chain connects TRBV30 to TRBJ2-1, with 7 bases matching TRBD2. The germline V gene encodes CDR1 GTSNPN and CDR2 SVGIG (reference sequence). This CDR3 comprises 14 residues. With 0 bases clipped from V and 10 bases from J, the junction kept 9 bases outside the gene matches. In DNA, the CDR3 is TGTGCCTGGAGTGTAAGGCGGGGGTTAAGGGAGCAGTTCTTC. It specifies CAWSVRRGLREQFF.

The V gene is TRBV9, the J gene TRBJ2-5; weak D call: TRBD1 (8 bases). Deletions cut 4 bases from V and 4 bases from J, with 17 bases between. Germline V gene data show CDR1 as SGDLS and CDR2 as YYNGEE. The CDR3 is made up of 15 amino acids. CDR3 nucleotides: TGTGCCAGCAGCACTTACACAGGGGGGGGAGAGACCCAGTACTTC. It specifies CASSTYTGGGETQYF.

This clone came up once. The chain has TRBV29-1 and TRBJ1-1, with 10 bases fitting TRBD1. Germline loops: CDR1 SQVTM, CDR2 ANQGSEA. The CDR3 is 13 residues long. J gave up 5 bases and V 2 bases, and 2 bases lay outside the gene matches. CDR3 DNA: TGCAGCGTTGAAAGGACAGGGGGTACTGAAGCTTTCTTT. It is translated as CSVERTGGTEAFF.

Note on this clone: Mismatch with germline at one junction end may stem from a read error. The chain employs TRBV6-1 and TRBJ1-2; weak D call: TRBD1 (6 bases). The CDR3 is made up of 17 amino acids. The germline V gene has CDR1 MNHNS and CDR2 SASEGT. The CDR3 spells CASSDYGDRLTRHGCTF. Here the CDR3 DNA reads TGTGCCAGCAGTGATTACGGAGACAGGCTAACTAGGCATGGCTGCACCTTC.

The CDR3 bases are TGCGCCAGCAGATCAGGGAGCGACTATGGCTACACCTTC. Amino acids: CASRSGSDYGYTF. The gene calls are TRBV5-1 and TRBJ1-2; TRBD1 is a possible D gene (5 bases). Deletions cut 5 bases from V and 3 bases from J, with 11 bases between. This CDR3 comprises 13 residues. Looked up from germline, CDR1 is SGHRS and CDR2 is YFSETQ.

This clone was observed a few times. This chain connects TRBV19 to TRBJ2-7; D is possibly TRBD2 (5 bases). Germline-derived CDR1 and CDR2 are LNHDA and SQIVND (reference sequence). The CDR3 runs 16 residues. Trimming pared 1 base from V and 2 bases from J, leaving 15 bases between. CDR3 residues: CASSIGGPTLPYEQYF. CDR3 nucleotides: TGTGCCAGTAGTATAGGCGGGCCGACCTTACCCTACGAGCAGTACTTC.

The V and J genes are TRBV18 and TRBJ2-7, with D unresolved. Germline CDR1 is KGHSH and CDR2 is LQKENI. V lost 5 bases and J lost 2, with 10 bases in between. CDR3 size: 13 residues. DNA for the CDR3: TGTGCCAGCTCAGGCGCAACTACCTACGAGCAGTACTTC. Translated, it gives CASSGATTYEQYF.

This rearrangement joins TRBV7-6 to TRBJ2-1; 15 nucleotides match TRBD2. CDR1 is SGHVS and CDR2 is FNYEAQ in the germline V gene. The CDR3 spans 17 residues. Trimming took 4 bases from V and 7 from J; bases not matched to a gene: 8. The CDR3 spells CASSYGLAGGPRNEQFF. As DNA, the CDR3 is TGTGCCAGCAGCTACGGACTAGCGGGAGGGCCAAGGAATGAGCAGTTCTTC. Using reference TRBV7-6 and TRBJ2-1 for the parts outside the CDR3, the full variable domain is GAGVSQSPRYKVTKRGQDVALRCDPISGHVSLYWYRQALGQGPEFLTYFNYEAQQDKSGLPNDRFSAERPEGSISTLTIQRTEQRDSAMYRCASSYGLAGGPRNEQFFGPGTRLTVL.

On this clone itself: Compared with germline, one end of the junction differs, possibly owing to a read error. DNA for the CDR3: TGTGCTAGCAGCTTATCGGGTCGGGACAGGGGGTACACCGGGGAGCTGTTTTTT. It specifies CASSLSGRDRGYTGELFF. The chain couples TRBV7-7 to TRBJ2-2, with 11 nucleotides matching TRBD1. The CDR3 extends over 18 amino acids. Looked up from germline, CDR1 is SSHAT and CDR2 is FNYEAQ (reference sequence).

Note on this clone: One end of the junction varies from germline; a read error may be responsible. The chain recombines TRBV5-1 with TRBJ2-3; D uncertain. The CDR3 totals 14 residues. Germline V CDR1 and CDR2: SGHRS, YFSETQ. CDR3 coding DNA: TGCGCCAGCAGCTTGGGGACGGTCGGAGATCCGCAGTATTTT. This sequence encodes CASSLGTVGDPQYF.

As for this clone: Distinct nucleotide sequences in the sample also encode this CDR3. Here the CDR3 DNA reads TGTGCCAGCTCAGAGTCCGGATATGGCTACACCTTC. Protein product: CASSESGYGYTF. The V call is TRBV18, the J call TRBJ1-2, with D unresolved. Looked up from germline, CDR1 is KGHSH and CDR2 is LQKENI. Trimming took 5 bases from V and 5 from J, leaving 9 bases between them. The CDR3 consists of 12 residues.

This sequence joins TRBV5-1 and TRBJ2-3, with a tentative D call TRBD2 (6 bases). Germline CDR1 SGHRS, CDR2 YFSETQ. The CDR3 consists of 16 residues. Between the trimmed V and J ends, which lost 2 bases and 2 bases, there was a span of 15 bases. As DNA, the CDR3 is TGCGCCAGCAGCTTTTCGGGAGCCCTACCCACAGATACGCAGTATTTT. Translating it yields CASSFSGALPTDTQYF.

This clone has more than one count but fewer than ten. This chain joins TRBV19 and TRBJ2-5; possible D gene TRBD1, 6 bases. CDR3 length: 14 amino acids. Germline-derived CDR1 and CDR2 are LNHDA and SQIVND (reference sequence). Trimming cost V 5 bases and J 4 bases, with 14 bases left between them. In nucleotides, the CDR3 is TGTGCCAGTAGTGGATCACAGGGTGCAGAGACCCAGTACTTC. It translates to CASSGSQGAETQYF.

V is TRBV11-2 and J is TRBJ1-1, with D hard to call. The CDR3 length is 13 residues. The ends were cut back, 1 base at V and 2 bases at J, with 5 bases in the middle. Per germline, CDR1 SGHAT and CDR2 FQNNGV. The CDR3 here is CASSLGVNTEAFF. CDR3 nucleotides: TGTGCCAGCAGCTTAGGGGTAAACACTGAAGCTTTCTTT.

CDR3 sequence (DNA): TGTGCCAGCAGGAGGGGGGGGAACTATGGCTACACCTTC. Amino acids: CASRRGGNYGYTF. The chain has TRBV25-1 and TRBJ1-2; possibly TRBD1 for D (6 bases). There are 13 residues in the CDR3. Germline V gene data show CDR1 as MGHDK and CDR2 as SYGVNS. Trimming cost V 6 bases and J 2 bases, with 10 bases left between them.

CDR3 DNA: TGTGCCAGCAGTTACGCAGGGGGGATCTACGAGCAGTACTTC. Protein product: CASSYAGGIYEQYF. V usage is TRBV6-5 and J usage is TRBJ2-7; the D gene is possibly TRBD1 (7 bases). The CDR3 has 14 amino acids. The V gene lost 2 bases and the J gene lost 3 bases, with 11 bases spanning the gap. Germline V lookup: CDR1 MNHEY, CDR2 SVGAGI.

The chain recombines TRBV6-4 with TRBJ2-1, with 11 bases that match TRBD2. V lost 4 bases, J lost 6 bases, and 17 bases stayed unmatched. CDR1 is MRHNA and CDR2 is SNTAGT in the germline V gene. CDR3 size: 19 residues. Here the CDR3 reads CASSGVTLAGVSPINEQFF. For the CDR3, the DNA is TGTGCCAGCAGTGGCGTCACACTAGCGGGGGTTTCGCCAATCAATGAGCAGTTCTTC.

The chain uses TRBV7-6 and TRBJ2-3; a weak D match, TRBD2 (5 bases). The V end lost 4 bases, the J end lost 2 bases, and 10 bases lay between the germline ends. In germline, CDR1 is SGHVS, CDR2 FNYEAQ. The length of the CDR3 is 14 residues. In nucleotides, the CDR3 is TGTGCCAGCAGCTCCTGGGGAGCCACAGATACGCAGTATTTT. Protein: CASSSWGATDTQYF.

The rearrangement joins TRBV6-5 to TRBJ1-1; D is unclear. From germline, CDR1 is MNHEY and CDR2 SVGAGI. V was shortened by 5 bases and J by 6 bases, with 10 bases between the two germline ends. The CDR3 consists of 12 residues. The DNA of the CDR3 is TGTGCCAGCAGTAGGCGAGCGGCTGAAGCTTTCTTT. Translated: CASSRRAAEAFF.

The chain employs TRBV2 and TRBJ1-2; 7 bases map to TRBD1. This CDR3 has 14 amino acids. Germline-derived CDR1 and CDR2 are SNHLY and FYNNEI. The J segment lost 3 bases and the V segment lost 5 bases, leaving 6 bases of the junction unmatched. The DNA for the CDR3 is TGTGCCAGCAGTTTATCACAGGGGTACTATGGCTACACCTTC. Its protein is CASSLSQGYYGYTF. Full variable domain (remainder filled in from reference TRBV2 and TRBJ1-2): EPEVTQTPSHQVTQMGQEVILRCVPISNHLYFYWYRQILGQKVEFLVSFYNNEISEKSEIFDDQFSVERPDGSNFTLKIRSTKLEDSAMYFCASSLSQGYYGYTFGSGTRLTVV.

The chain is built from TRBV12-5 and TRBJ2-1, with D perhaps TRBD1 or TRBD2 (6 bases each). V dropped 1 base and J dropped 5 bases, with 24 bases sitting between them. Germline CDR1 and CDR2: LGHNT and FRNRAP. There are 19 residues in the CDR3. CDR3 coding DNA: TGTGCTAGTGGTTTGGACCCATTCCGACTTGGGGGGCGACACAATGAGCAGTTCTTC. This codes for CASGLDPFRLGGRHNEQFF.

The rearrangement joins TRBV28 to TRBJ1-4, with TRBD1 as a possible D gene (6 bases). Trimming cost V 10 bases and J 10 bases, with 16 bases left between them. CDR3 length equals 12 residues. Germline assignment: CDR1 MDHEN and CDR2 SYDVKM. CDR3 sequence reads: CAIIDGGGKLFF. CDR3 coding DNA: TGTGCCATTATAGATGGGGGCGGAAAACTGTTTTTT.

J is TRBJ2-3 and V is TRBV11-2; D unclear. The CDR3 has 12 residues. CDR1 and CDR2 (germline): SGHAT, FQNNGV. V was pared by 2 bases and J by 4 bases, with 4 bases between. The CDR3 DNA reads TGTGCCAGCAGCTTAAGAGCAGATACGCAGTATTTT. As protein: CASSLRADTQYF.

CDR3 coding DNA: TGTGCCAGTAGTATTCCCAACTCCAATGAGCAGTTCTTC. Encoded protein: CASSIPNSNEQFF. J is TRBJ2-1 and V is TRBV19; D is undetermined. Germline V gene sequence: CDR1 LNHDA, CDR2 SQIVND (reference sequence). The V and J ends lost 3 bases and 6 bases respectively, with 9 bases between them. This CDR3 is built from 13 residues.